A selection of T cell receptor beta chains follows, all from one sample in a study of blood T cell repertoires in COVID-19. Data came from immunoSEQ multiplex PCR; TCRdb stores just in-frame clones and leaves some out. Of 200,000 to 250,000 clones listed, about 80% are singletons. The sequenced sample consisted of PBMCs or T cells enriched from blood (not recorded which). The receptor source for this set is a woman aged 40 to 50 with acute COVID-19. CDR3s leave out the opening cysteine and the closing phenylalanine or tryptophan. Each record gives: J gene, clone size, D gene, V gene, CDR3 protein. The D gene is left open where the match is weak. Only some rows state a clone size, as once, few, many or a class for expanded clones.

TRBJ1-1	.	.	TRBV6-5	ASSSTYPTADTEAF
TRBJ1-4	.	TRBD1	TRBV19	ASEGAFNEKLF
TRBJ2-7	once	TRBD1	TRBV19	ASSRTGTGTYEQY
TRBJ2-7	.	TRBD1	TRBV4-2	ASSLEGQGGSYEQY
TRBJ2-7	.	.	TRBV6-5	ASSLRQAYEQY
TRBJ1-1	.	TRBD1	TRBV10-1	ASSSDRATEAF
TRBJ1-1	.	.	TRBV29-1	SVVDRSNTEAF
TRBJ1-2	.	.	TRBV29-1	SVDEDSNYGYT
TRBJ1-6	once	TRBD1	TRBV30	ACPGQGDLYYNSPLH
TRBJ2-2	.	TRBD2	TRBV2	ASSLGGSNTGELF
TRBJ2-1	.	.	TRBV7-2	ASSLWSSYNEQF
TRBJ1-2	.	.	TRBV5-6	ASSLMTGGVYGYT
TRBJ2-1	.	TRBD1	TRBV7-7	ASSQFTGVGHNEQF
TRBJ1-1	.	.	TRBV6-2/TRBV6-3	ASSTTENTEAF
TRBJ2-7	many	.	TRBV28	ASTSYSPLSYEQY
TRBJ1-2	.	.	TRBV10-3	AISESSEGGYT
TRBJ1-5	.	.	TRBV20-1	SASPGQTYQPQH
TRBJ2-2	.	TRBD2	TRBV20-1	SASKASGGYTGELF
TRBJ2-7	.	.	TRBV24-1	ATSAGDSYEQY
TRBJ2-3	.	.	TRBV5-5	ASSLRFLGSTDTQY
TRBJ1-5	few	.	TRBV28	ASRPTGSSQPQH
TRBJ1-4	once	TRBD1	TRBV6-5	ASSYTTGTNEKLF
TRBJ1-1	.	TRBD1	TRBV2	ASSTGVGEAF
TRBJ1-4	.	.	TRBV7-8	ASSLAETHRVREKLF
TRBJ1-2	.	TRBD1	TRBV3-1/TRBV3-2	ASSLTGGADGYT
TRBJ2-1	.	TRBD2	TRBV19	ASTPLAGGINEQF
TRBJ1-2	.	TRBD1	TRBV19	ASSISGQGARGYT
TRBJ1-1	.	.	TRBV15	ATSRAGNTEAF
TRBJ1-2	once	.	TRBV21-1	ASSQPQQENWENYGYT
TRBJ2-7	.	TRBD1	TRBV6-5	ASSYGTGLNEQY
TRBJ2-3	once	.	TRBV5-1	ASSLVLLAADTQY
TRBJ1-5	.	TRBD1	TRBV18	ASSPDGQDNQPQH
TRBJ2-6	.	.	TRBV27	ASSLLAGANVLT
TRBJ2-7	.	.	TRBV15	ATSLKAGEQY
TRBJ1-3	.	TRBD1	TRBV30	AWIQGAGNTIY
TRBJ2-3	.	.	TRBV5-1	ASSWADYTDTQY
TRBJ1-1	.	.	TRBV11-1	ASSLARGRATEAF
TRBJ2-1	.	.	TRBV27	ASSLTYPNSYNEQF
TRBJ1-1	.	TRBD1	TRBV5-8	ASSLPGGPNTEAF
TRBJ1-3	few	TRBD1	TRBV7-6	ASSLVVAGGNGNTIY
TRBJ1-4	.	.	TRBV5-5	ASSPLPTNEKLF
TRBJ1-2	.	.	TRBV5-4	ASSPDSTNYGYT
TRBJ1-6	.	.	TRBV28	ASSLSQGGNSPLH
TRBJ2-5	.	.	TRBV14	ASSQDVGSQY
TRBJ1-5	.	.	TRBV18	ASSRDNHSNQPQH
TRBJ2-1	.	TRBD2	TRBV7-3	ASWGLASWGF
TRBJ2-1	.	.	TRBV10-2	ASRPLAGWGEQF
TRBJ2-6	.	.	TRBV18	ASSPAPTPGANVLT